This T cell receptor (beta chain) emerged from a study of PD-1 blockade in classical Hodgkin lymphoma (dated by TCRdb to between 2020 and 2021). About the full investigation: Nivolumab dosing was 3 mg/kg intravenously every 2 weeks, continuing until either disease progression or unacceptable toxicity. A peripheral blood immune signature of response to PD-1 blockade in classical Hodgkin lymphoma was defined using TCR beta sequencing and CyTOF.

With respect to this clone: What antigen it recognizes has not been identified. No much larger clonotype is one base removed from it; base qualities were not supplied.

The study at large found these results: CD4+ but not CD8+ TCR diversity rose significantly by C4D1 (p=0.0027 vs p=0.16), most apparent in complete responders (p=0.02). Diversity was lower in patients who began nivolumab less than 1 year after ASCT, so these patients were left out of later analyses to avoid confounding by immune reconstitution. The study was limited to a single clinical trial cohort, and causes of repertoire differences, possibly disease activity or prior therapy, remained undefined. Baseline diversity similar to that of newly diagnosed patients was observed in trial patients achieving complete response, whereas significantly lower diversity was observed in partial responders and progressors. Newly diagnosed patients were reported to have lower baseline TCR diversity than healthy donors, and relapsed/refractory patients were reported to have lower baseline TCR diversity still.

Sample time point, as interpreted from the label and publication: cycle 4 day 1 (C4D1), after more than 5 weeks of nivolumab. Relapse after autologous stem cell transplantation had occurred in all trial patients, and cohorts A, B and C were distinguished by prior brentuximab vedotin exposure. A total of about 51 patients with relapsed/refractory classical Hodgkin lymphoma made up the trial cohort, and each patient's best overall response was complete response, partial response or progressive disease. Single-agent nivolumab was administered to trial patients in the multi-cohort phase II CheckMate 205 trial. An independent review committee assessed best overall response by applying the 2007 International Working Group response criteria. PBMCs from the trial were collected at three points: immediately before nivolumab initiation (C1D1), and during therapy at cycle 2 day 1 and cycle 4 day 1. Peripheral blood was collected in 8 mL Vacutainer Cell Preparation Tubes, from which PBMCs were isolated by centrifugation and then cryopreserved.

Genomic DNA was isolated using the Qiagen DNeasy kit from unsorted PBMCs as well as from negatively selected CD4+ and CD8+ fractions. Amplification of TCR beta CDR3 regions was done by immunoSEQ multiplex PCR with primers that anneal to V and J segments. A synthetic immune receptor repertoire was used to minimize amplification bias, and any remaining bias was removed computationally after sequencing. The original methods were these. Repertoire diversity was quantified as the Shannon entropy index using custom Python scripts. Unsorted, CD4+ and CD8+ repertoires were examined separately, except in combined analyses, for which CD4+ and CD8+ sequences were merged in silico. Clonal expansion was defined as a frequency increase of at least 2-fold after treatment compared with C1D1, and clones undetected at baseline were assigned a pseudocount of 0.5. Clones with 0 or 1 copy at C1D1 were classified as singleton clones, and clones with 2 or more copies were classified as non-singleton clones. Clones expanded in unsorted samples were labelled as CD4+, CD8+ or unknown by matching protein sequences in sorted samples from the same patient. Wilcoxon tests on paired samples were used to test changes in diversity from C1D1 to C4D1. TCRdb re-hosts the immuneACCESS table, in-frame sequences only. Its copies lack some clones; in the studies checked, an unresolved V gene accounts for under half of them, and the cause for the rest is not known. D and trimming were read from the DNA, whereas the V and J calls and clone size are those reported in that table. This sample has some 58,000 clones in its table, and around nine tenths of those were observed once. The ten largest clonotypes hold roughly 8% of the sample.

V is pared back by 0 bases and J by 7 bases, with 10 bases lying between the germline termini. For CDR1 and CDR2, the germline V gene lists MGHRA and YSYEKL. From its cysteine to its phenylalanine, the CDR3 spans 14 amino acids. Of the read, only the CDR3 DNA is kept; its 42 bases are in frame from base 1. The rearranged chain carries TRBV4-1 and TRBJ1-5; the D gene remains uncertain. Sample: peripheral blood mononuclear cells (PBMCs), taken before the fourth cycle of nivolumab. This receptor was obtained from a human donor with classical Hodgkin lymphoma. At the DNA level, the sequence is TGCGCCAGCAGCCAAGATAGGCCGGGACAGCCCCAGCATTTT. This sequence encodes CASSQDRPGQPQHF.